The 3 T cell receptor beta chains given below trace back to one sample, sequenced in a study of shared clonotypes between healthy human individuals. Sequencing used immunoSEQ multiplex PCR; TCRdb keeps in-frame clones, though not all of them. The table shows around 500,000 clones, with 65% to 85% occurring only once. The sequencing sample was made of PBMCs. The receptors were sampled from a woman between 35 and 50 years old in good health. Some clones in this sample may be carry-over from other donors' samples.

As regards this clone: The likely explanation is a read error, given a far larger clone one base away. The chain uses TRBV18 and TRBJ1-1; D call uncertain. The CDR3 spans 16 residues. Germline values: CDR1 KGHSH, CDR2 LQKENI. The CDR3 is CASPPSPLEMNTEAFF. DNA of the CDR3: TGTGCCAGCCCACCCTCGCCCCTTGAGATGAACACTGAAGCTTTCTTT.

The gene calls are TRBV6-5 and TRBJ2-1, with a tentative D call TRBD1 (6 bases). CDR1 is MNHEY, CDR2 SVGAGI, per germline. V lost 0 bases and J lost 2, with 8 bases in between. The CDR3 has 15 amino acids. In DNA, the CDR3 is TGTGCCAGCAGTTACTCTACAGGGCCCTACAATGAGCAGTTCTTC. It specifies CASSYSTGPYNEQFF.

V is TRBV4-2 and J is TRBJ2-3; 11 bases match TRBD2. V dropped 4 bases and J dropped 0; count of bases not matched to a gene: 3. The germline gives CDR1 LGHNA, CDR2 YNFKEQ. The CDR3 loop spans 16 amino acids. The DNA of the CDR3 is TGTGCCAGCAGCCCTCGACTAGCGGGGAGCACAGATACGCAGTATTTT. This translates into CASSPRLAGSTDTQYF.